The rows below give T cell receptor beta chains drawn from one sample of a study of shared clonotypes between healthy human individuals. Libraries were prepared by immunoSEQ multiplex PCR; TCRdb keeps only in-frame clonotypes and omits some of them. The sample holds about 1 million clones, 60% to 80% seen once. The sample taken for sequencing was memory CD4+ T cells sorted from blood. Every receptor here comes from a man aged 18 to 30 in good health. The CDR3 runs from the conserved cysteine through the conserved F or W. Each record gives: CDR3 length, D gene, J gene, clone size, V gene, CDR3 DNA, CDR3 protein. D genes are given only for firm matches. The size of a clone is reported for some rows only, either as once, few or many, or as a class for expanded clones.

length: 16; D: .; J: TRBJ2-7; size: once; V: TRBV21-1; DNA: TGTGCCAGCAGCACCCGTCGACAGGGTGGTAACTACGAGCAGTACTTC; CDR3: CASSTRRQGGNYEQYF
length: 14; D: TRBD1; J: TRBJ1-5; size: few; V: TRBV19; DNA: TGTGCCAGTTGGGACAGGGGGATGGTTCAGCCCCAGCATTTT; CDR3: CASWDRGMVQPQHF
length: 14; D: TRBD1; J: TRBJ1-4; size: .; V: TRBV6-5; DNA: TGTGCCAGCAGTTTGGGACAGGGGGCGAAAAAACTGTTTTTT; CDR3: CASSLGQGAKKLFF
length: 15; D: TRBD1; J: TRBJ1-6; size: .; V: TRBV28; DNA: TGTGCCAGCAGTTTCCAGGGACAGTATAATTCACCCCTCCACTTT; CDR3: CASSFQGQYNSPLHF
length: 13; D: .; J: TRBJ2-7; size: .; V: TRBV11-2; DNA: TGTGCCAGCAGCTCTCAGGGCGGGCTCGAGCAGTACTTC; CDR3: CASSSQGGLEQYF
length: 15; D: .; J: TRBJ1-3; size: .; V: TRBV5-1; DNA: TGCGCCAGCAGCTTGGAGGCAGGGCCTGGAAACACCATATATTTT; CDR3: CASSLEAGPGNTIYF
length: 14; D: .; J: TRBJ2-3; size: .; V: TRBV4-3; DNA: TGCGCCAGCAGCCAAGATTTACTTACAGATACGCAGTATTTT; CDR3: CASSQDLLTDTQYF
length: 16; D: TRBD2; J: TRBJ2-2; size: .; V: TRBV4-3; DNA: TGCGCCAGCAGCCCCGTCGGGACTACAAACACCGGGGAGCTGTTTTTT; CDR3: CASSPVGTTNTGELFF
length: 11; D: .; J: TRBJ1-2; size: .; V: TRBV29-1; DNA: TGCAGCGTTGAACAGGGGAGTGGCTACACCTTC; CDR3: CSVEQGSGYTF
length: 13; D: .; J: TRBJ2-7; size: .; V: TRBV5-4; DNA: TGTGCCAGTAGTCGGGACGGGCTCTACGAGCAGTACTTC; CDR3: CASSRDGLYEQYF
length: 12; D: .; J: TRBJ1-3; size: .; V: TRBV6-6; DNA: TGTGCCAGCAGTTATGTTGAAAACACCATATATTTT; CDR3: CASSYVENTIYF
length: 13; D: TRBD1; J: TRBJ2-1; size: .; V: TRBV6-1; DNA: TGTGCCAGTCGACAGGGGGCGGGCAATGAGCAGTTCTTC; CDR3: CASRQGAGNEQFF
length: 16; D: .; J: TRBJ1-4; size: few; V: TRBV28; DNA: TGTGCCAGCAGCCCTAGGGGCCCCACAACTAATGAAAAACTGTTTTTT; CDR3: CASSPRGPTTNEKLFF
length: 13; D: .; J: TRBJ1-2; size: .; V: TRBV5-1; DNA: TGCGCCAGCAGGGTCCGGGCCCCCCATGGCTACACCTTC; CDR3: CASRVRAPHGYTF
length: 15; D: TRBD2; J: TRBJ2-7; size: once; V: TRBV10-3; DNA: TGCGCCAGCAGTGAATTACTAGCGGGAGGGTACGAGCAGTACTTC; CDR3: CASSELLAGGYEQYF
length: 13; D: .; J: TRBJ2-3; size: .; V: TRBV6-5; DNA: TGTGCCAGCAGTTACTCAGCCACAGATACGCAGTATTTT; CDR3: CASSYSATDTQYF
length: 15; D: TRBD2; J: TRBJ2-7; size: .; V: TRBV7-9; DNA: TGTGCCAGCAGCCGCGGGACTAGCGGGCCTTACGAGCAGTACTTC; CDR3: CASSRGTSGPYEQYF
length: 16; D: .; J: TRBJ1-1; size: .; V: TRBV10-1; DNA: TGCGCCAGCAGTGTCGCGGTTAAATCCCCCAACACTGAAGCTTTCTTT; CDR3: CASSVAVKSPNTEAFF
length: 15; D: TRBD2; J: TRBJ2-3; size: .; V: TRBV2; DNA: TGTGCCAGCGATAGCGGGAGGGCGAGCACAGATACGCAGTATTTT; CDR3: CASDSGRASTDTQYF
length: 14; D: .; J: TRBJ1-4; size: .; V: TRBV6-5; DNA: TGTGCCAGCAGGCCTGGACAGCTTAATGAAAAACTGTTTTTT; CDR3: CASRPGQLNEKLFF
length: 15; D: .; J: TRBJ2-2; size: few; V: TRBV9; DNA: TGTGCCAGCAGCGCGACAGCCGCGAACACCGGGGAGCTGTTTTTT; CDR3: CASSATAANTGELFF
length: 17; D: .; J: TRBJ2-7; size: once; V: TRBV21-1; DNA: TGTGCCAGCATCCACTGGGAACTAGCGGGAGAGGCCTACGAGCAGTACTTC; CDR3: CASIHWELAGEAYEQYF
length: 17; D: .; J: TRBJ2-1; size: .; V: TRBV4-3; DNA: TGCGCCAGCAGCCAAGATCCGACTAGTTCCTCCTACAATGAGCAGTTCTTC; CDR3: CASSQDPTSSSYNEQFF
length: 18; D: TRBD2; J: TRBJ2-3; size: .; V: TRBV18; DNA: TGTGCCAGCTCACCTACGAGAAAAACGGGGGGACTCACAGATACGCAGTATTTT; CDR3: CASSPTRKTGGLTDTQYF
length: 13; D: TRBD1; J: TRBJ1-2; size: .; V: TRBV27; DNA: TGTGCCAGCAGCCAGACAGGGATCTATGGCTACACCTTC; CDR3: CASSQTGIYGYTF
length: 14; D: .; J: TRBJ2-2; size: .; V: TRBV5-1; DNA: TGCGCCAGCAGAGGGGGGACGAACACCGGGGAGCTGTTTTTT; CDR3: CASRGGTNTGELFF
length: 15; D: .; J: TRBJ1-1; size: .; V: TRBV10-3; DNA: TGTGCCATCAGTGAAAAACAGGGTTCGTACACTGAAGCTTTCTTT; CDR3: CAISEKQGSYTEAFF
length: 13; D: TRBD1; J: TRBJ2-3; size: .; V: TRBV7-2; DNA: TGTGCCAGCAGCTCAGACAGGGGCTATACGCAGTATTTT; CDR3: CASSSDRGYTQYF
length: 12; D: .; J: TRBJ2-7; size: .; V: TRBV7-2; DNA: TGTGCCAGCAGCCCCCGTGCTGTCGAGCAGTACTTC; CDR3: CASSPRAVEQYF
length: 16; D: .; J: TRBJ1-6; size: .; V: TRBV19; DNA: TGTGCCAGTAGGGCCCTCGACAGGAGCTATAATTCACCCCTCCACTTT; CDR3: CASRALDRSYNSPLHF
length: 15; D: .; J: TRBJ1-3; size: .; V: TRBV4-1; DNA: TGCGCCAGCAGCCAAGAAAATAAAGGCTTCGGGCCCATATATTTT; CDR3: CASSQENKGFGPIYF
length: 16; D: .; J: TRBJ1-2; size: .; V: TRBV15; DNA: TGTGCCACCAGCAGAGCCCGGTCAGAGGGGTTGTATGGCTACACCTTC; CDR3: CATSRARSEGLYGYTF